One T cell receptor (beta chain) is described in this entry. What it binds is unknown. The data were obtained in a study of a mutant IDH1 vaccine in newly diagnosed glioma. Study-level background: The first vaccination came 4-6 weeks after radiotherapy alone, or with temozolomide cycles. Radiotherapy, temozolomide, or both had been given previously, and both were given to most.

V was clipped by 7 bases and J by 4 bases, with 12 bases between them. CDR1 and CDR2 from the germline V gene are MNHNY and SVGAGI (reference sequence). The CDR3 extends over 13 amino acids. Study-level results: Patients showed vaccine-induced immune responses at a rate of around 94%.

TCRdb's table, derived via immunoSEQ multiplex PCR, lists solely in-frame clones and lacks some. Of 110,000 or so clones listed, around 90% are singletons. Time point described: week 11, during vaccination. Vaccine doses each comprised 300 ug of mutant IDH1 20-mer peptide, with topical imiquimod. Donor tumors were new WHO grade 3 or 4 IDH1-mutant, ATRX-lost astrocytomas. The genes are TRBV6-6 and TRBJ2-3; D is unclear. The TCR sequence derives from a woman aged 50 to 60 with glioma. Sequences were derived from PBMCs, sampled from a glioma patient whose treatment included an IDH1 peptide vaccine. CDR3 residues: CASTLGEADTQYF. Written as DNA, the CDR3 is TGTGCCAGCACCCTTGGTGAAGCAGATACGCAGTATTTT.